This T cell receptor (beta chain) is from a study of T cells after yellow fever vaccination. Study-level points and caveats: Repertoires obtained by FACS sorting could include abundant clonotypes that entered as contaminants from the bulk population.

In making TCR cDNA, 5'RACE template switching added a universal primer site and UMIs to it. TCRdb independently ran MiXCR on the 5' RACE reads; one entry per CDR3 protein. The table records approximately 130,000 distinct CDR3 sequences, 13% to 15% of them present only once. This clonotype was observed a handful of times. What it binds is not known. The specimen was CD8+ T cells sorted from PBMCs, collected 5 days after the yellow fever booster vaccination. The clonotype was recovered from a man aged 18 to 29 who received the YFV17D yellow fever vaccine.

In nucleotides, the CDR3 is TGTGCCAGCAGTCGTCCGGGACAGGGGAATGGCTACACCTTC. Its translation: CASSRPGQGNGYTF. The chain has TRBV28 and TRBJ1-2; TRBD1 aligns across 10 bases. Germline CDR1 is MDHEN and CDR2 is SYDVKM. The CDR3 contains 14 residues. The V gene end was trimmed by 5 bases and the J gene end by 6 bases; junction bases not matched to a gene: 6.